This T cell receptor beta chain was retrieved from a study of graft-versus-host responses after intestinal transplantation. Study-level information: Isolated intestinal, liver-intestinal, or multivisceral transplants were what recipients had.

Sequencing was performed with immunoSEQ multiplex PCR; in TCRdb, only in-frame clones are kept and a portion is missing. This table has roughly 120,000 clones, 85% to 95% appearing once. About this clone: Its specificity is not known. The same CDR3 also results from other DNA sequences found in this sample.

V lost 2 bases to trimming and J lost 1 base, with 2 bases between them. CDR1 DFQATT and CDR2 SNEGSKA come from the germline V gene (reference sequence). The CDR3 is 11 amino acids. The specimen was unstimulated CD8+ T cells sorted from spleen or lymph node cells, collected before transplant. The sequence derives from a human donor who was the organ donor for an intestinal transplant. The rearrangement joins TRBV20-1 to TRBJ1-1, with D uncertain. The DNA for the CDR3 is TGCAGTGCTAGAAGGAACACTGAAGCTTTCTTT. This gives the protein CSARRNTEAFF.